This T cell receptor beta chain was captured by sequencing in a study of T-cell reconstitution after alpha-beta-depleted transplantation in children. Study conclusions and caveats: Reports say that about two months after transplant, the alpha-beta T cells came out of several hundred graft clones that had expanded. Most T-cell counts and diversity one year after the transplant came from T cells that were newly produced.

As for this clonotype: What it recognizes is unknown.

Trimming left V 5 bases short and J 5 bases short, with 12 bases between. CDR3 size: 13 residues. The germline gives CDR1 SGHTA, CDR2 FQGTGA. Researchers prepared the TCRbeta library using unique molecular identifiers, the study reports. TCRdb reprocessed the PCR reads via MiXCR and lists one record per CDR3 protein. The table records about 110,000 distinct CDR3 sequences, 23% of them present only once. Sequenced material: PBMCs, mostly from graft donor cells, taken 180 days after TCRalphabeta/CD19-depleted stem cell transplant. The origin of this receptor is a male patient between 2 and 10 years old who had a stem cell transplant for chronic granulomatous disease, so the T cells may come from the graft donor. This rearrangement joins TRBV7-3 to TRBJ2-5; the D gene could be TRBD1 or TRBD2 (5 bases each). The DNA of the CDR3 is TGTGCCAGCAGCCTTCGGGGCAGGGAGACCCAGTACTTC. Residues: CASSLRGRETQYF.